Listed here is a single T cell receptor beta chain. What it binds is not known. This entry belongs to a study of PD-1 blockade in classical Hodgkin lymphoma. Whole-study results and caveats: It was reported that newly diagnosed patients had less baseline TCR diversity than healthy donors. Although disease activity or prior therapy may be involved, causes of the repertoire differences remain undefined.

Assay: immunoSEQ multiplex PCR; the TCRdb copy retains only in-frame clones and omits some. Altogether about 97,000 clones are present, 80% to 85% being singletons, with the ten largest covering approximately 12%. Autologous stem cell transplantation was followed by relapse in every patient, and brentuximab vedotin exposure varied. Sequenced here: peripheral blood mononuclear cells (PBMCs), sampled at baseline. The sequence derives from a human donor with classical Hodgkin lymphoma.

Here the CDR3 reads CSAALETQYF. For the CDR3, the DNA is TGCAGTGCTGCCCTCGAGACCCAGTACTTC. The rearrangement joins TRBV20-1 to TRBJ2-5; D unclear. This CDR3 has 10 amino acids. V was pared by 5 bases and J by 5 bases, with 6 bases between. Germline CDR1 DFQATT, CDR2 SNEGSKA (reference sequence).